The 9 T cell receptor beta chains below were found in one sample sequenced in a study of T cells in Graves' hyperthyroidism and ophthalmopathy (dated by TCRdb to between 2018 and 2021). The library relied on multiplex PCR. Sequencing instrument: Illumina HiSeq 2000. The TCR beta CDR3 regions were amplified from RNA transcripts. The TCR CDR3 was subjected to a first round of RT-PCR using the HTBI primer set and the Qiagen OneStep RT-PCR kit. Through fastp at Q25 and MiXCR, TCRdb rebuilt clones from the public reads, retaining in-frame beta chains. Here each entry gathers all rows of one CDR3 protein and keeps the most common genes and DNA. The sample table shows around 600,000 distinct CDR3 sequences, and roughly 14% are seen once. 12% of the sample belongs to the ten largest clones. Input material: blood. The source is a woman in her 50s with Graves' ophthalmopathy.

This clonotype was seen only a few times. At one end the junction does not follow the germline gene, possibly because of a read error. The rearrangement links TRBV24-1 to TRBJ2-5, with 8 bases that match TRBD2. This CDR3 has 15 residues. Germline-derived CDR1 and CDR2 are KGHDR and SFDVKD. The CDR3, as DNA: TGTGCCACCAGTGACCCGGGGGGGTACCAAGGGACCCAGTACTTC. This sequence encodes CATSDPGGYQGTQYF.

This clonotype was seen ten or more times. The V and J genes are TRBV30 and TRBJ2-7; no clear D gene. The CDR3 totals 13 residues. Germline lookup yields CDR1 GTSNPN and CDR2 SVGIG (reference sequence). Deletions cut 5 bases from V and 5 bases from J, with 16 bases between. The CDR3 loop reads CAWSEQHDHEQYF. The DNA of the CDR3 is TGTGCCTGGTCCGAGCAACACGACCACGAGCAGTACTTC.

This clonotype has a count of ten or more. The J gene is TRBJ2-3, the V gene TRBV7-2; D call uncertain. Germline V CDR1 and CDR2: SGHTA, FQGNSA. This CDR3 comprises 15 residues. V lost 1 base and J lost 2, with 10 bases in between. CDR3 DNA sequence: TGTGCCAGCAGCTTAGGGGCCACCTACACAGATACGCAGTATTTT. It codes for CASSLGATYTDTQYF.

This clonotype was recorded at least ten times. The J gene is TRBJ2-5, the V gene TRBV30, with D perhaps TRBD1 (6 bases). Trimming pared 4 bases from V and 2 bases from J, leaving 11 bases between. Germline lookup yields CDR1 GTSNPN and CDR2 SVGIG (reference sequence). The CDR3 totals 13 residues. CDR3 protein: CAWNGGLQETQYF. For the CDR3, the DNA is TGTGCCTGGAATGGGGGCCTACAAGAGACCCAGTACTTC.

This sequence joins TRBV6-2 or TRBV6-3 and TRBJ1-6, with D perhaps matching TRBD1 (6 bases). The CDR3 spans 14 residues. Germline CDR1 reads MNHEY; CDR2 reads SVGEGT. V was cut by 4 bases and J by 7 bases, with 11 bases left in between. CDR3: CASSSHQGNSPLHF. CDR3 in DNA: TGTGCCAGCAGTTCGCATCAGGGGAATTCACCCCTCCACTTT.

The table lists this clonotype with a few counts. The chain has TRBV15 and TRBJ1-2; D call uncertain. Looked up from germline, CDR1 is LNHNV and CDR2 is YYDKDF (reference sequence). Trimming left V 5 bases short and J 0 bases short, with 19 bases between. This CDR3 has 17 residues. DNA for the CDR3: TGTGCCACCAGCCCCCGACATCTGCCAGAAGCTAACTATGGCTACACCTTC. Its translation: CATSPRHLPEANYGYTF.

V gene TRBV28 combines with J gene TRBJ1-4, with D possibly being TRBD1 (6 bases). This CDR3 comprises 12 residues. The V end lost 6 bases, the J end lost 8 bases, and 10 bases lay between the germline ends. Germline CDR1 is MDHEN and CDR2 is SYDVKM. CDR3 DNA: TGTGCCAGCAGACCTACAGGGGAAAAACTGTTTTTT. Its translation is CASRPTGEKLFF.

There are many counts of this clonotype. The rearrangement joins TRBV29-1 to TRBJ2-5; maybe TRBD1 (6 bases). The germline gives CDR1 SQVTM, CDR2 ANQGSEA. The CDR3 is 13 residues long. Trimming removed 3 bases from V and 5 bases from J, with 13 bases in between. The CDR3 sequence is CSVDHRDGETQYF. CDR3 coding DNA: TGCAGCGTTGACCACAGGGACGGGGAGACCCAGTACTTC.

This clonotype was detected many times. V gene TRBV6-1 combines with J gene TRBJ1-5, with 10 bases fitting TRBD1. The CDR3 consists of 16 residues. J was trimmed by 5 bases and V by 5 bases; bases with no gene match: 9. Germline assignment: CDR1 MNHNS and CDR2 SASEGT. CDR3 region: CASSHTSGTGDQPQHF. The CDR3 DNA reads as TGTGCCAGCAGTCACACTTCCGGGACAGGGGATCAGCCCCAGCATTTT.